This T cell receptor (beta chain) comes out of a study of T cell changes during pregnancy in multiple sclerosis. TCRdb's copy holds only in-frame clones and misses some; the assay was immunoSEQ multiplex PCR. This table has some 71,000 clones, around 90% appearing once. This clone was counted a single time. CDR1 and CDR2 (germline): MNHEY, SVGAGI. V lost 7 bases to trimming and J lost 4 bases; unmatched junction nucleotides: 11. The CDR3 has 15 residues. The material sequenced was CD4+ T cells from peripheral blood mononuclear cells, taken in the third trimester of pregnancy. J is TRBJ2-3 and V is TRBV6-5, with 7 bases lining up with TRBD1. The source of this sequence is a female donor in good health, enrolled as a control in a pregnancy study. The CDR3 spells CASTEGAVGSDTQYF. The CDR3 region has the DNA TGTGCCAGCACCGAGGGGGCCGTCGGGTCAGATACGCAGTATTTT.